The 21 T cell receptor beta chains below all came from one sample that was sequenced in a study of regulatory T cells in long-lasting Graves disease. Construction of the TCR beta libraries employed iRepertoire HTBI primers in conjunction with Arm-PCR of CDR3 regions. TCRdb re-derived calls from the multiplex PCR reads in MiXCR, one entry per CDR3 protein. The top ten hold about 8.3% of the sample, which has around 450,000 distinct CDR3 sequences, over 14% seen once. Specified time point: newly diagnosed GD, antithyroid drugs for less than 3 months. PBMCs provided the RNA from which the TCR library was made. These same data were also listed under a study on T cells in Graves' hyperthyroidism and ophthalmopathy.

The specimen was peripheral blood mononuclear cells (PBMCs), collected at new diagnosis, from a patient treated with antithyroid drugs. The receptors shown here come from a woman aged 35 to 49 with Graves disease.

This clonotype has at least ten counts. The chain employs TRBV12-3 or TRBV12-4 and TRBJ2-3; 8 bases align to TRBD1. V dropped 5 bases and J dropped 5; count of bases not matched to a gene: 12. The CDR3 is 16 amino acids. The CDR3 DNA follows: TGTGCCAGCAGTCCGGGGGACAGGTGGATTGGAGATACGCAGTATTTT. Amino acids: CASSPGDRWIGDTQYF.

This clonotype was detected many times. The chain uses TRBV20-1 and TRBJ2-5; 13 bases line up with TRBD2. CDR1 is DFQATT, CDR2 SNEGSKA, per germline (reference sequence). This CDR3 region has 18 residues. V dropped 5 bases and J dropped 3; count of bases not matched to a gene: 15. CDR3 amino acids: CSALRTSGRLVGKETQYF. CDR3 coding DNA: TGCAGTGCTCTGCGGACTAGCGGGAGATTAGTGGGTAAAGAGACCCAGTACTTC.

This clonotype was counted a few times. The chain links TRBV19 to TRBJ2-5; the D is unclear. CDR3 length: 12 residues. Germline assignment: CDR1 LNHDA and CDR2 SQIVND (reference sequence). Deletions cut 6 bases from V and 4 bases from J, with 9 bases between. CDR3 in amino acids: CASSKLGETQYF. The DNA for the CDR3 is TGTGCCAGTAGCAAATTAGGAGAGACCCAGTACTTC.

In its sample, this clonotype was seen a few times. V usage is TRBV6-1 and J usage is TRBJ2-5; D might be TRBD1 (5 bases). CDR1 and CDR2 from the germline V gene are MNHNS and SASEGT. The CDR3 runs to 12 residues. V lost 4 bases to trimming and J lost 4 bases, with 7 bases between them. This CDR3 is CASSAQGETQYF. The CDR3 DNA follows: TGTGCCAGCAGTGCTCAGGGAGAGACCCAGTACTTC.

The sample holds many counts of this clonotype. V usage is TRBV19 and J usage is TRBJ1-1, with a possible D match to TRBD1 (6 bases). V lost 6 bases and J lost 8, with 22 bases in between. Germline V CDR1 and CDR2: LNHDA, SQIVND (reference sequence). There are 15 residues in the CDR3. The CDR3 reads CASRDEDTGALEAFF. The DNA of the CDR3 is TGTGCCAGTAGGGATGAAGACACGGGGGCTTTAGAAGCTTTCTTT.

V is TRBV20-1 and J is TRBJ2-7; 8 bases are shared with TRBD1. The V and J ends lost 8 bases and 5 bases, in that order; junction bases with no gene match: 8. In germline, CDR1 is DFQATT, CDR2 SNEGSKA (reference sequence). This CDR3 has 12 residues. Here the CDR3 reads CSTGQGTNEQYF. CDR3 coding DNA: TGCAGTACCGGACAGGGTACGAACGAGCAGTACTTC.

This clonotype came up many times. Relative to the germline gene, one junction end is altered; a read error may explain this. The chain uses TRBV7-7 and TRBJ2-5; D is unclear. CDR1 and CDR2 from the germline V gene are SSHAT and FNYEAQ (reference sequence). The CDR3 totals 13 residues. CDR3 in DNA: TGTGCTAGCAGCTTAGTGTACCGGGAGACCCAGTACTTC. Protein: CASSLVYRETQYF.

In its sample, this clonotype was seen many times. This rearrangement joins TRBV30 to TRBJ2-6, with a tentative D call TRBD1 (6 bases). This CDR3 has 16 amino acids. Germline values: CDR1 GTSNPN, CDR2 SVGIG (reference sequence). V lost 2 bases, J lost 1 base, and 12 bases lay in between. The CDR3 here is CAWSKDSQSGANVLTF. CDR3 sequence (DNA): TGTGCCTGGAGTAAGGACAGCCAGTCTGGGGCCAACGTCCTGACTTTC.

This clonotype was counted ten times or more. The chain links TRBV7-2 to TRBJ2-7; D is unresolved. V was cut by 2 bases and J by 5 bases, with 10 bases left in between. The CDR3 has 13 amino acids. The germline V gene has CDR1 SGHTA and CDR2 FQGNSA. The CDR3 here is CASSLFESHEQYF. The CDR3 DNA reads TGTGCCAGCAGCTTATTTGAGTCCCACGAGCAGTACTTC.

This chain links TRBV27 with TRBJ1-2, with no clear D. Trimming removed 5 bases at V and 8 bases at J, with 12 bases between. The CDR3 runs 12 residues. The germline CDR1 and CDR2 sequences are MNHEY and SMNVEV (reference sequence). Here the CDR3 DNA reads TGTGCCAGCAGTCCCGACACCGTCGGCTACACCTTC. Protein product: CASSPDTVGYTF.

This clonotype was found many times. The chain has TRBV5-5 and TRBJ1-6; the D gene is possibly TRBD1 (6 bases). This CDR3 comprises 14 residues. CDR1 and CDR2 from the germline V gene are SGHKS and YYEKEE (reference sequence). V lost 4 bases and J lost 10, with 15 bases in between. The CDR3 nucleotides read TGTGCCAGCAGCCTGACAGGCCCCGGATCACCCCTCCACTTT. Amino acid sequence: CASSLTGPGSPLHF.

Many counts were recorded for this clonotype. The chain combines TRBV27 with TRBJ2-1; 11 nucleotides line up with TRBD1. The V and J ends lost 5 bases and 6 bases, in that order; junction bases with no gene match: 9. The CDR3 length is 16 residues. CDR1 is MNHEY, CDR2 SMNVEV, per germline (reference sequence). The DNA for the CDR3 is TGTGCCAGCAGTCCAGTCTGGACAGGGGGCCGCAATGAGCAGTTCTTC. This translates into CASSPVWTGGRNEQFF.

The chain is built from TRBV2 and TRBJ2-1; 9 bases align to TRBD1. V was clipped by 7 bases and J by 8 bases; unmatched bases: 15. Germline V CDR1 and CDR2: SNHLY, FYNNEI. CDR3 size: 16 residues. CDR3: CASTPGWGQGTDEQFF. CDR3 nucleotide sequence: TGTGCCAGCACCCCCGGTTGGGGACAGGGTACCGATGAGCAGTTCTTC.

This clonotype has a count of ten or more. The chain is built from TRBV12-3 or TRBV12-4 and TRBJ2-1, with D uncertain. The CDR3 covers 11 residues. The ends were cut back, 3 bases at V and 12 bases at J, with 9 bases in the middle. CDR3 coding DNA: TGTGCCAGCAGTTTTATGCAGTTGCAGTTCTTC. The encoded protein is CASSFMQLQFF.

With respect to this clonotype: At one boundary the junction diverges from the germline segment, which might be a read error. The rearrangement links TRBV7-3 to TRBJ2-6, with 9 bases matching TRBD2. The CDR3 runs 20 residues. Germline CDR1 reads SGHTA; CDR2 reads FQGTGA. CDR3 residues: CASSSRFGAGGHSGTNVLTF. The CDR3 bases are TGTGCCAGCAGCTCTAGATTCGGAGCGGGAGGCCACTCTGGGACCAACGTCCTGACTTTC.

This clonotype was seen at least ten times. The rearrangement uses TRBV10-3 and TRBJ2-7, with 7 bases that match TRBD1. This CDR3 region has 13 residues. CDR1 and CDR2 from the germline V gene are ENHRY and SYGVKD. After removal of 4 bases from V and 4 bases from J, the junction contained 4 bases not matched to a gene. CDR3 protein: CAISGGGGYEQYF. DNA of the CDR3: TGTGCCATCAGTGGAGGGGGCGGATACGAGCAGTACTTC.

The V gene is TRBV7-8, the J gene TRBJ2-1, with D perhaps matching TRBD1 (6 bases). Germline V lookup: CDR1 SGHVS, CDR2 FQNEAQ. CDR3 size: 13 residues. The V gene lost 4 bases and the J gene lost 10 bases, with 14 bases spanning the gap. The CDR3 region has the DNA TGTGCCAGCAGCTCGGGACAATCGGACGAGCAGTTCTTC. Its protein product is CASSSGQSDEQFF.

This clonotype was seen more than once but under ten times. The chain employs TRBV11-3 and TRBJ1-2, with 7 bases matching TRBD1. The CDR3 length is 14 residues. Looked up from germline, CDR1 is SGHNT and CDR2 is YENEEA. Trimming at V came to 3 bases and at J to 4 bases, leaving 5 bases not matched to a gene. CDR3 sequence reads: CASSLGQSSYGYTF. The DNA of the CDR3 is TGTGCCAGCAGCTTGGGACAGAGCTCCTATGGCTACACCTTC.

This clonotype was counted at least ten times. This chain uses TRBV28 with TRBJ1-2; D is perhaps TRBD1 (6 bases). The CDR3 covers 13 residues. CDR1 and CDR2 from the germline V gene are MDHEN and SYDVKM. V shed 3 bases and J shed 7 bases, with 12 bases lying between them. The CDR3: CASSLYRAGGYTF. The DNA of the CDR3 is TGTGCCAGCAGTTTGTACAGGGCCGGTGGCTACACCTTC.

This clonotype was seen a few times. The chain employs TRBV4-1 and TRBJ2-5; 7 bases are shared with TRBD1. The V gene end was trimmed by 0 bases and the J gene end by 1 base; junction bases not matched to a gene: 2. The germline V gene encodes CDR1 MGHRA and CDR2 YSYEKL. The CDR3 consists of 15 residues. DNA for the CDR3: TGCGCCAGCAGCCAAGAAGGGGACAGCCAAGAGACCCAGTACTTC. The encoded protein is CASSQEGDSQETQYF.

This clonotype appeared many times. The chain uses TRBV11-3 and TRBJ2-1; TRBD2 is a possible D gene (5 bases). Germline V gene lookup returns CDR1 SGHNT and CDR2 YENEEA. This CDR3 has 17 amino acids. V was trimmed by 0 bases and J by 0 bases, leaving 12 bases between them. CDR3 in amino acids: CASSLDRRLTSYNEQFF. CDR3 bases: TGTGCCAGCAGCTTAGATAGGCGACTAACCTCCTACAATGAGCAGTTCTTC. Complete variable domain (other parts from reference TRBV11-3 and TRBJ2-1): EAGVVQSPRYKIIEKKQPVAFWCNPISGHNTLYWYLQNLGQGPELLIRYENEEAVDDSQLPKDRFSAERLKGVDSTLKIQPAELGDSAVYLCASSLDRRLTSYNEQFFGPGTRLTVL.